A selection of T cell receptor beta chains follows, all from one sample in a study of blood T cell repertoires in COVID-19. Libraries were prepared by immunoSEQ multiplex PCR; TCRdb keeps only in-frame clonotypes and omits some of them. Of about 180,000 clones in the sample, around 87% were seen once. Sequenced sample: peripheral blood. These receptors were collected from a man between 35 and 55 years old with active or convalescent COVID-19. Each CDR3 is given with its conserved first and last residue. Fields, in order: CDR3 length, V gene, D gene, J gene, clone size, CDR3 protein, CDR3 DNA. A D gene is named only where the DNA matches it firmly. The listing skips clone size in some rows; elsewhere it reads once, few, many or a size class.

13,TRBV7-9,-,TRBJ1-3,-,CASSGPGLDTIYF,TGTGCCAGCAGCGGCCCAGGGCTGGACACCATATATTTT
15,TRBV4-3,-,TRBJ2-7,once,CASSQVRDGTYEQYF,TGCGCCAGCAGCCAAGTGCGGGACGGGACCTACGAGCAGTACTTC
13,TRBV19,-,TRBJ1-1,-,CASSSNMNTEAFF,TGTGCCAGTAGTTCCAACATGAACACTGAAGCTTTCTTT
14,TRBV6-5,TRBD1,TRBJ1-6,-,CASRAGQQNSPLHF,TGTGCCAGCAGGGCGGGACAGCAAAATTCACCCCTCCACTTT
11,TRBV13,-,TRBJ1-1,-,CASSFGQEAFF,TGTGCCAGCAGCTTTGGGCAGGAAGCTTTCTTT
15,TRBV3-1/TRBV3-2,-,TRBJ2-3,few,CASSQIPLSTDTQYF,TGTGCCAGCAGCCAAATCCCTTTAAGCACAGATACGCAGTATTTT
18,TRBV27,TRBD1,TRBJ1-2,-,CASSLTFGQGRANYGYTF,TGTGCCAGCAGTTTAACTTTCGGACAGGGCAGAGCTAACTATGGCTACACCTTC
15,TRBV5-1,TRBD1,TRBJ1-3,-,CASSRGQPAGNTIYF,TGCGCCAGCAGCCGGGGACAGCCCGCTGGAAACACCATATATTTT
16,TRBV3-1/TRBV3-2,-,TRBJ2-2,-,CASSPKRQINTGELFF,TGTGCCAGCAGCCCCAAACGACAGATTAACACCGGGGAGCTGTTTTTT
14,TRBV3-1/TRBV3-2,TRBD1,TRBJ1-2,-,CASSPGTGERGYTF,TGTGCCAGCAGCCCCGGAACAGGGGAAAGAGGCTACACCTTC
14,TRBV6-5,TRBD1,TRBJ1-2,few,CASSSRTGGDGYTF,TGTGCCAGCAGTTCCCGGACAGGGGGCGACGGCTACACCTTC
12,TRBV2,-,TRBJ1-2,once,CASSQRDRGYTF,TGTGCCAGCAGCCAACGCGACAGAGGCTACACCTTC
12,TRBV5-1,-,TRBJ2-7,-,CASSQGSYEQYF,TGCGCCAGCAGCCAGGGTAGCTACGAGCAGTACTTC
15,TRBV18,TRBD1,TRBJ1-1,-,CASSRDRGRNTEAFF,TGTGCCAGCTCCCGGGACAGGGGGCGAAACACTGAAGCTTTCTTT
13,TRBV5-4,-,TRBJ1-2,-,CASSWPGKKGYTF,TGTGCCAGCAGCTGGCCGGGGAAAAAGGGCTACACCTTC
18,TRBV28,TRBD2,TRBJ2-7,-,CASTLMGGGGSPPYEQYF,TGTGCCAGCACTCTAATGGGGGGTGGCGGGAGCCCCCCCTACGAGCAGTACTTC
15,TRBV6-5,TRBD1,TRBJ2-7,-,CASSYRDRPPYEQYF,TGTGCCAGCAGTTACCGGGACAGGCCACCATACGAGCAGTACTTC
11,TRBV25-1,-,TRBJ1-1,once,CASRKQDEAFF,TGTGCCAGCAGAAAACAGGATGAAGCTTTCTTT
14,TRBV10-3,-,TRBJ1-3,-,CAISGAVTGNTIYF,TGTGCCATCAGTGGTGCAGTAACTGGAAACACCATATATTTT
16,TRBV28,TRBD1,TRBJ1-1,-,CASSSLPSGGPTEAFF,TGTGCCAGCAGTTCCCTTCCCTCAGGGGGCCCCACTGAAGCTTTCTTT
14,TRBV2,-,TRBJ2-1,-,CASRRRWSYNEQFF,TGTGCCAGCCGCCGCCGGTGGTCCTACAATGAGCAGTTCTTC
14,TRBV27,TRBD1,TRBJ1-2,-,CASSSTGGNYGYTF,TGTGCCAGCAGTTCGACAGGGGGGAACTATGGCTACACCTTC
15,TRBV19,-,TRBJ2-3,-,CASRDPSWDPDTQYF,TGTGCCAGTAGGGACCCTAGCTGGGATCCGGATACGCAGTATTTT
13,TRBV5-1,-,TRBJ1-2,-,CASSLAADYGYTF,TGCGCCAGCAGCTTGGCCGCGGATTATGGCTACACCTTC
13,TRBV19,TRBD1,TRBJ2-7,-,CASSLDRGTEQYF,TGTGCCAGTAGTCTTGACAGGGGGACCGAGCAGTACTTC
11,TRBV6-5,TRBD1,TRBJ1-1,-,CALTGGTEAFF,TGTGCTCTGACAGGGGGGACTGAAGCTTTCTTT
14,TRBV6-5,-,TRBJ1-5,-,CASSPSPGDQPQHF,TGTGCCAGCAGCCCCTCCCCAGGGGATCAGCCCCAGCATTTT
16,TRBV5-4,TRBD2,TRBJ2-1,-,CASSLELAGGRGEQFF,TGTGCCAGCAGCTTGGAACTAGCGGGGGGGCGGGGTGAGCAGTTCTTC
16,TRBV9,TRBD2,TRBJ2-3,-,CASSAGTSGATDTQYF,TGTGCCAGCAGCGCCGGGACTAGCGGGGCCACAGATACGCAGTATTTT
14,TRBV7-2,TRBD2,TRBJ2-2,-,CAERDAGRTGELFF,TGTGCCGAGCGGGATGCAGGGCGAACTGGGGAGCTGTTTTTT
17,TRBV3-1/TRBV3-2,-,TRBJ1-2,-,CASSQDTQEGSIYGYTF,TGTGCCAGCAGCCAAGACACACAAGAGGGAAGTATCTATGGCTACACCTTC
15,TRBV12-5,-,TRBJ1-2,once,CASGLVNSSSSGYTF,TGTGCTAGTGGTTTGGTAAACAGTTCCTCATCTGGCTACACCTTC
18,TRBV6-2/TRBV6-3,TRBD1,TRBJ1-2,-,CASSYPHATRDRGRGYTF,TGTGCCAGCAGTTACCCCCACGCCACCAGGGACAGGGGCCGGGGCTACACCTTC
13,TRBV6-5,TRBD1,TRBJ2-7,-,CASSGQGAEEQYF,TGTGCCAGCTCGGGACAGGGGGCGGAAGAGCAGTACTTC
13,TRBV7-2,-,TRBJ1-5,-,CASSFYRNQPQHF,TGTGCCAGCAGCTTCTACAGGAATCAGCCCCAGCATTTT
14,TRBV29-1,TRBD2,TRBJ2-3,-,CSVALAGGADTQYF,TGCAGCGTTGCACTAGCGGGGGGCGCAGATACGCAGTATTTT
16,TRBV28,TRBD1,TRBJ2-7,few,CASSLSRDRGTYEQYF,TGTGCCAGCAGTCTAAGCAGGGACAGGGGAACCTACGAGCAGTACTTC
14,TRBV5-1,-,TRBJ1-4,-,CASSLDRVGEKLFF,TGCGCCAGCAGCTTGGACAGGGTTGGGGAAAAACTGTTTTTT
13,TRBV6-6,-,TRBJ2-3,-,CASSLASGHTQYF,TGTGCCAGCAGTCTGGCGAGCGGTCATACGCAGTATTTT
15,TRBV10-3,-,TRBJ1-1,-,CAISSVQGMNTEAFF,TGTGCCATCAGTTCCGTTCAGGGCATGAACACTGAAGCTTTCTTT
14,TRBV6-2/TRBV6-3,-,TRBJ2-3,-,CASSYSTSGRTQYF,TGTGCCAGCAGTTACTCGACGTCGGGGAGGACGCAGTATTTT
14,TRBV10-3,TRBD1,TRBJ1-2,-,CAISETGDFYGYTF,TGTGCCATCAGTGAGACAGGGGATTTCTATGGCTACACCTTC
14,TRBV7-9,TRBD1,TRBJ2-7,-,CASSPRTGSLEQYF,TGTGCCAGCAGCCCGCGGACAGGGTCTCTCGAGCAGTACTTC
14,TRBV28,-,TRBJ1-2,-,CASSFSTGGYGYTF,TGTGCCAGCAGTTTCTCGACGGGGGGCTATGGCTACACCTTC
13,TRBV5-1,TRBD1,TRBJ1-1,-,CASSLVSTGEAFF,TGCGCCAGCAGCTTGGTTTCGACAGGGGAAGCTTTCTTT